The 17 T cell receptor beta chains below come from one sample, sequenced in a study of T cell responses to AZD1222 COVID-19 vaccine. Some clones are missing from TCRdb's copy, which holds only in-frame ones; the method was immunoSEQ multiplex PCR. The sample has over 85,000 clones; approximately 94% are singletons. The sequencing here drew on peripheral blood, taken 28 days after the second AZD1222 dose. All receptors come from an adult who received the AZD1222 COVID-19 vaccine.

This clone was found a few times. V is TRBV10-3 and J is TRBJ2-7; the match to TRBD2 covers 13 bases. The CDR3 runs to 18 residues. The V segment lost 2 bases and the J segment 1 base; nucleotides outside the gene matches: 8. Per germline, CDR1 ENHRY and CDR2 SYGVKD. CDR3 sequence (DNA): TGTGCCATCAGTGAGCCGAGACGGACTAGCGGGGGATCCTACGAGCAGTACTTC. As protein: CAISEPRRTSGGSYEQYF.

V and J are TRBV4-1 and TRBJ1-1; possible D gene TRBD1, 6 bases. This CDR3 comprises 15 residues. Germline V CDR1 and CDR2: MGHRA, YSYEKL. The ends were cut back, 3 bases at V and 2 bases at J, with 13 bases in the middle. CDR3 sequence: CASSHPGHSNTEAFF. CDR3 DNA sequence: TGCGCCAGCAGCCACCCGGGACACTCTAACACTGAAGCTTTCTTT.

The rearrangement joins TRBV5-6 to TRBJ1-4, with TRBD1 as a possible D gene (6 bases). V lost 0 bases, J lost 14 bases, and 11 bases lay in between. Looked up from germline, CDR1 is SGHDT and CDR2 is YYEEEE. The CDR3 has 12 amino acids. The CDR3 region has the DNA TGTGCCAGCAGCTTGGAGGGGGGCCGGCTGTTTTTT. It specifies CASSLEGGRLFF.

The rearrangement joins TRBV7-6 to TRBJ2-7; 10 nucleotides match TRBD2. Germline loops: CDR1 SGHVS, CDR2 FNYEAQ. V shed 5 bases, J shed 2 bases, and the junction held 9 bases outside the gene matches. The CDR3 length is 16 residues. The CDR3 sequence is CASSPYGTSATYEQYF. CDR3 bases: TGTGCCAGCAGCCCATATGGGACTAGCGCTACCTACGAGCAGTACTTC.

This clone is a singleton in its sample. The CDR3 DNA follows: TGTGCCAGCAGCTTACAGGGGGCGAACACTGAAGCTTTCTTT. Its protein is CASSLQGANTEAFF. The chain has TRBV7-9 and TRBJ1-1; 8 positions agree with TRBD1. The CDR3 sequence is 14 residues long. Per the germline V gene, CDR1 is SEHNR and CDR2 is FQNEAQ (reference sequence). After removal of 2 bases from V and 1 base from J, the junction contained 0 bases not matched to a gene.

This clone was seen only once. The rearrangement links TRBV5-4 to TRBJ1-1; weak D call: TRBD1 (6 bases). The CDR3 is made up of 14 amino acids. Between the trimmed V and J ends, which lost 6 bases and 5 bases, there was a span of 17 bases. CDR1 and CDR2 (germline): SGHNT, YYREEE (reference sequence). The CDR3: CASTEQGFWTEAFF. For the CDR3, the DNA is TGTGCCAGCACCGAGCAGGGGTTTTGGACTGAAGCTTTCTTT.

The CDR3 loop reads CASSFEFGSTGELFF. CDR3 DNA sequence: TGTGCCAGCAGCTTTGAGTTTGGGTCCACCGGGGAGCTGTTTTTT. This chain links TRBV11-2 with TRBJ2-2; D call uncertain. This CDR3 contains 15 residues. In germline, CDR1 is SGHAT, CDR2 FQNNGV. V was clipped by 3 bases and J by 4 bases, with 12 bases between them.

CDR3 amino acids: CASRTAGSNQPQHF. The CDR3 DNA reads as TGTGCCAGTAGGACGGCGGGCTCCAATCAGCCCCAGCATTTT. V usage is TRBV19 and J usage is TRBJ1-5; D not resolved. Trimming cost V 6 bases and J 3 bases, with 12 bases left between them. CDR1 is LNHDA, CDR2 SQIVND, per germline (reference sequence). This CDR3 has 14 amino acids. The whole variable domain, remainder taken from reference TRBV19 and TRBJ1-5, is DGGITQSPKYLFRKEGQNVTLSCEQNLNHDAMYWYRQDPGQGLRLIYYSQIVNDFQKGDIAEGYSVSREKKESFPLTVTSAQKNPTAFYLCASRTAGSNQPQHFGDGTRLSIL.

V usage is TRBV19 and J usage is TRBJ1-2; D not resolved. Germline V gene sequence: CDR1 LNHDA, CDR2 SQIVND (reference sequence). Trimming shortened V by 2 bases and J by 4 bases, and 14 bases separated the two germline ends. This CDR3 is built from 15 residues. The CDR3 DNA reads TGTGCCAGTAGTATAAAGGTACGACCCGGCTATGGCTACACCTTC. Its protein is CASSIKVRPGYGYTF.

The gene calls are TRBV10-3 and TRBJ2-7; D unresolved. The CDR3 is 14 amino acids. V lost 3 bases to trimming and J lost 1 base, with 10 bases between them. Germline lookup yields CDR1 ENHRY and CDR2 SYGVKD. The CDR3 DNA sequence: TGTGCCATCAGTGACCGGACGGTATCCTACGAGCAGTACTTC. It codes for CAISDRTVSYEQYF.

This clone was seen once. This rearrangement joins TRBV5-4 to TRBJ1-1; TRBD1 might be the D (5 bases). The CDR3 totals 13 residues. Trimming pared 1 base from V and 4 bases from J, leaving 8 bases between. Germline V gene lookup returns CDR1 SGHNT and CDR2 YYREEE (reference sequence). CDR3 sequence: CASSLNGGTEAFF. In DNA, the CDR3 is TGTGCCAGCAGCTTGAACGGGGGCACTGAAGCTTTCTTT.

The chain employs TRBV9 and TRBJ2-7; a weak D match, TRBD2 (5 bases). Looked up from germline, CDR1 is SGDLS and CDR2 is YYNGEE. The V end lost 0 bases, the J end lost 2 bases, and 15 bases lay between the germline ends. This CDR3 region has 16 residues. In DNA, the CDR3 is TGTGCCAGCAGCGTAGGAGCGGACGGACTGACCTACGAGCAGTACTTC. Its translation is CASSVGADGLTYEQYF.

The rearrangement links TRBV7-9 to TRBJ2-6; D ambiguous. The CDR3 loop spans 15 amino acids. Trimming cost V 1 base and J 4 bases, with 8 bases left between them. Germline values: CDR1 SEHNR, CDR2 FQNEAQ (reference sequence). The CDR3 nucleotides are TGTGCCAGCAGCTTAGGTGGAACCGGGGCCAACGTCCTGACTTTC. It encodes CASSLGGTGANVLTF.

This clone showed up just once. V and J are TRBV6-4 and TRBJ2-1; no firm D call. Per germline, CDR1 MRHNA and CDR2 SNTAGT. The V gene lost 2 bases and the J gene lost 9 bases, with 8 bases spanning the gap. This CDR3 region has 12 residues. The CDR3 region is CASSDQKGEQFF. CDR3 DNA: TGTGCCAGCAGTGACCAGAAGGGTGAGCAGTTCTTC.

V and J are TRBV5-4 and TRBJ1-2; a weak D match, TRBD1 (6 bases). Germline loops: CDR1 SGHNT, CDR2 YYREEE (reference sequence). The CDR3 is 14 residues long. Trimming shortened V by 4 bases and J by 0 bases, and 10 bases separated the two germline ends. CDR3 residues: CASSKGEANYGYTF. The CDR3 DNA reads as TGTGCCAGCAGCAAGGGGGAAGCTAACTATGGCTACACCTTC.

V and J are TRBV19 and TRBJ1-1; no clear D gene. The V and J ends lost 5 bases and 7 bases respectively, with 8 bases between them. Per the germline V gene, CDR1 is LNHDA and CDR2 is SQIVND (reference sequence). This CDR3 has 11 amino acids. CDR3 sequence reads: CASSGSFEAFF. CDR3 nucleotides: TGTGCCAGTAGTGGCAGCTTTGAAGCTTTCTTT.

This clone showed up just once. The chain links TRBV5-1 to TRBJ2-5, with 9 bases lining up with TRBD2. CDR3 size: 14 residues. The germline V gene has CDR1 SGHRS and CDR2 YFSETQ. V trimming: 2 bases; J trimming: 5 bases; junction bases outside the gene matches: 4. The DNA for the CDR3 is TGCGCCAGCAGCTTAAGCGGGAGGATGGAGACCCAGTACTTC. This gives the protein CASSLSGRMETQYF.